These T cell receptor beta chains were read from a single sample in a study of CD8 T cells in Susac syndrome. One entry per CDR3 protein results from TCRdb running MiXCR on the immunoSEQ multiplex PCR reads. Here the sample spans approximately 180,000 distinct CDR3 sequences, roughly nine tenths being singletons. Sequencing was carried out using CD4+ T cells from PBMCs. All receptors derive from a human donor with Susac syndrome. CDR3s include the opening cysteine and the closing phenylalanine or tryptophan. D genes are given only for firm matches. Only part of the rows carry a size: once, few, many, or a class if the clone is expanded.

CASSDVRADTQYF TGTGCCAGCAGCGACGTGAGGGCAGATACGCAGTATTTT TRBV11-2 - - TRBJ2-3
CASSLMGLVGELFF TGTGCCAGCAGCTTAATGGGCCTGGTTGGGGAGCTGTTTTTT TRBV7-9 - - TRBJ2-2
CSATEGSVGNQPQHF TGCAGTGCTACTGAGGGGAGTGTTGGCAATCAGCCCCAGCATTTT TRBV20-1 - - TRBJ1-5
CASSPQTGAELFF TGTGCCAGCTCACCGCAGACAGGGGCCGAGCTGTTTTTT TRBV18 - TRBD1 TRBJ2-2
CASSISNQPQHF TGTGCCAGTAGTATTAGCAATCAGCCCCAGCATTTT TRBV19 few - TRBJ1-5
CASSFPGFQETQYF TGTGCCAGCAGCTTTCCAGGGTTCCAAGAGACCCAGTACTTC TRBV5-6 once - TRBJ2-5
CAISVSGTQETQYF TGTGCCATCAGTGTATCGGGGACTCAAGAGACCCAGTACTTC TRBV10-3 - - TRBJ2-5
CASSSQGLSTDTQYF TGTGCCAGCAGCTCCCAAGGACTGAGCACAGATACGCAGTATTTT TRBV9 - - TRBJ2-3
CASRKGGGRSDTQYF TGTGCCAGCAGGAAGGGCGGGGGGAGGTCAGATACGCAGTATTTT TRBV2 once TRBD2 TRBJ2-3
CSTYSGNYNEQFF TGCAGTACCTATAGCGGGAATTACAATGAGCAGTTCTTC TRBV20-1 - TRBD2 TRBJ2-1
CASSQDGRHEQYF TGTGCCAGCAGCCAAGACGGGAGACACGAGCAGTACTTC TRBV3-1 - - TRBJ2-7
CASSQDPQGIYGYTF TGTGCCAGCAGCCAAGATCCCCAGGGTATCTATGGCTACACCTTC TRBV4-2 - - TRBJ1-2
CASTREGQGVSYEQYF TGTGCCAGCACCAGGGAGGGGCAGGGAGTATCCTACGAGCAGTACTTC TRBV2 - TRBD2 TRBJ2-7
CASSGKMNTEVFF TGCGCCAGCAGTGGGAAGATGAACACTGAAGTTTTCTTT TRBV5-1 - - TRBJ1-1
CSVGTGAGNTIYF TGCAGCGTTGGGACAGGGGCTGGAAACACCATATATTTT TRBV29-1 - TRBD1 TRBJ1-3
CATRLVLWQETQYF TGTGCCACCAGACTAGTCCTGTGGCAAGAGACCCAGTACTTC TRBV2 - - TRBJ2-5
CASSLLQDTEAFF TGTGCCAGCAGCTTATTGCAGGACACTGAAGCTTTCTTT TRBV7-8 once - TRBJ1-1
CASSEVLFGEYTGELFF TGTGCCAGCAGTGAAGTGCTTTTTGGAGAGTACACCGGGGAGCTGTTTTTT TRBV6-1 - - TRBJ2-2
CASSPEWLAGGYNEQFF TGTGCCAGCAGCCCTGAGTGGCTAGCGGGGGGGTACAATGAGCAGTTCTTC TRBV3-1 - TRBD2 TRBJ2-1
CASSYGRAGDEQFF TGTGCCAGCAGTTACGGTCGAGCGGGAGATGAGCAGTTCTTC TRBV6-6 - TRBD2 TRBJ2-1
CASSRTWTGASYNEQFF TGTGCCAGCTCACGAACTTGGACAGGGGCCTCCTACAATGAGCAGTTCTTC TRBV18 - TRBD1 TRBJ2-1
CASSLAKDMNTEAFF TGTGCCAGCAGCTTAGCGAAAGATATGAACACTGAAGCTTTCTTT TRBV7-9 - - TRBJ1-1
CASSPLAFGGSYGYTF TGTGCCAGCAGCCCCCTTGCTTTTGGGGGCTCCTATGGCTACACCTTC TRBV7-9 - - TRBJ1-2
CASSNPGATGLQAANTGELFF TGTGCCAGCAGCAACCCCGGGGCCACAGGGCTGCAAGCGGCGAACACCGGGGAGCTGTTTTTT TRBV4-2 - - TRBJ2-2
CSARLAGHVSETQYF TGCAGTGCTAGGTTGGCGGGACATGTCAGTGAGACCCAGTACTTC TRBV20-1 - - TRBJ2-5
CASSLGVSGQVNQPQHF TGTGCCAGCAGCTTAGGCGTCTCCGGACAGGTTAATCAGCCCCAGCATTTT TRBV7-9 - TRBD1 TRBJ1-5
CASSPGTANEKLFF TGTGCCAGCAGCCCCGGGACGGCTAATGAAAAACTGTTTTTT TRBV3-1 few - TRBJ1-4
CATGQGAYEQYF TGTGCCACCGGACAGGGGGCCTACGAGCAGTACTTC TRBV28 - TRBD1 TRBJ2-7
CASSRLGQGSGNTIYF TGTGCCAGCAGTCGCCTGGGACAGGGGTCTGGAAACACCATATATTTT TRBV12-3/TRBV12-4 - TRBD1 TRBJ1-3
CSARDTGGGQPQHF TGCAGTGCTAGAGATACGGGGGGAGGGCAGCCCCAGCATTTT TRBV20-1 - - TRBJ1-5
CASSSTNEKLFF TGTGCCAGCAGCTCAACTAATGAAAAACTGTTTTTT TRBV3-1 - - TRBJ1-4
CAWSIWDEQFF TGTGCCTGGAGTATCTGGGATGAGCAGTTCTTC TRBV30 - - TRBJ2-1
CASSSDRTYNEQFF TGTGCCAGCAGTTCTGACAGAACCTACAATGAGCAGTTCTTC TRBV27 - - TRBJ2-1
CAWSAGHSNTGELFF TGTGCCTGGAGTGCGGGACATTCGAACACCGGGGAGCTGTTTTTT TRBV30 - - TRBJ2-2
CASSPTDQLYTEAFF TGTGCCAGCTCACCGACAGATCAGCTTTACACTGAAGCTTTCTTT TRBV18 once - TRBJ1-1
CSVEDPQGLGAFF TGCAGCGTTGAAGATCCACAGGGGCTAGGAGCTTTCTTT TRBV29-1 - TRBD1 TRBJ1-1
CASSFNTGELFF TGTGCCAGCAGTTTCAACACCGGGGAGCTGTTTTTT TRBV12-3/TRBV12-4 few - TRBJ2-2
CASSSRTARNQPQHF TGTGCCAGCAGTTCCAGGACAGCCAGAAATCAGCCCCAGCATTTT TRBV5-8 - - TRBJ1-5
CASSLDRVRTGELFF TGCGCCAGCAGCTTGGACAGGGTTCGCACCGGGGAGCTGTTTTTT TRBV5-1 once - TRBJ2-2
CASSPLDRQHEQFF TGTGCCAGCAGCCCCCTCGACAGGCAGCATGAGCAGTTCTTC TRBV12-3/TRBV12-4 - - TRBJ2-1
CASSQRQGTEAFF TGTGCCAGCAGCCAGAGACAGGGTACTGAAGCTTTCTTT TRBV11-3 - TRBD1 TRBJ1-1
CASSPQLNEQFF TGTGCCAGCAGCCCGCAGCTTAATGAGCAGTTCTTC TRBV7-2 - - TRBJ2-1